This T cell receptor (beta chain) is from a study of T cell responses to AZD1222 COVID-19 vaccine (dated by TCRdb to the early 2020s). The study in broad terms: AZD1222 recipients with second doses at about 4 weeks or about 12 weeks were pooled, because spike-specific TCR depth and breadth did not differ between schedules. TCR sequencing was performed for 233 trial participants, of whom about 200 were given two doses of AZD1222 and roughly 25 were given two doses of MenACWY control vaccine. Enrollment into the trials was organized by age into subgroups of 18-55, 56-69 and 70-plus years, and those subgroups contained about 160, 30 and 59 TCR-sequenced participants, respectively. Broad study findings and their caveats: No day 14 peak-response samples were available, so repertoires were characterized only after the peak T cell response. Spike-specific TCR breadth and depth rose significantly after two AZD1222 doses compared with day 0 and with MenACWY recipients. In the small 56-69-year group, the increase in depth fell short of significance, most likely because of low power. The vaccine-associated CD4 TCRs covered the entire spike protein, and the dominant responses fell in regions 160-218 and 743-854. Reportedly, almost half of the unique spike-specific TCRs recognized epitopes lying outside the regions that are mutated in the B.1.351 and B.1.1.7 variants. Conclusions about previously exposed vaccinees are limited because only five to seven AZD1222 recipients were SARS-CoV-2 seropositive at baseline. Most participants were white British and females outnumbered males, and the authors suggested that clonal diversity may have been underestimated.

Notes on this clone: No antigen is known for it. The input lacks base qualities; no much larger clone sits a single base away.

The CDR3 regions of human TCRbeta chains were analyzed by immunosequencing. Per the source publication's procedure: TCRs in the repertoires were matched against a reference library of SARS-CoV-2-specific TCRs that had been generated with the MIRA antigen-specificity platform. Breadth meant the fraction of unique TCRs that were SARS-CoV-2-associated, whereas depth meant the fraction of total T cells that were SARS-CoV-2-associated. Using the MIRA data, each spike-specific TCR was assigned both to the spike region to which the TCR was reactive and to a CD4 or CD8 class. Log10-transformed breadth and depth values were compared by one-way ANOVA with Sidak's multiple comparisons tests. As stored in TCRdb, this immuneACCESS dataset retains in-frame rearrangements with V and J assigned. A fraction of the clones does not appear; measured against another copy, unresolved V genes explain less than half of the discrepancy, and the remainder lacks a known reason. For V, J and clone size, that table is used; D and trimming come from the DNA. In this sample the table shows around 120,000 clones, around 89% of which occur a single time. The top ten constitute over 3% of the sample.

The CDR3, from cysteine to phenylalanine, totals 14 residues. Just CDR3 DNA is preserved here, 42 bases in frame from base 1. After removal of 8 bases from V and 1 base from J, the junction retains 6 bases not matched to a gene. CDR1 is given as MNHEY and CDR2 as SVGAGI, both from the germline V gene. According to the study, the label for this sample's time point signals: baseline before first vaccination. Vaccinee samples were obtained from the UK trials COV001 and COV002, which included a single-blind randomized controlled phase 2/3 trial of AZD1222 (ChAdOx1 nCoV-19) in healthy adults. For TCRbeta chain sequencing, PBMC samples from trial participants were taken at day 0 and at day 28 after the second dose.

The rearrangement combines TRBV6-5 with TRBJ1-1; 8 middle bases align to TRBD1. The specimen was peripheral blood, collected on day 0 of AZD1222 vaccination. The sequence was collected from an adult in good health. CDR3 reads: CASQRTGWNTEAFF. The nucleotide sequence is TGTGCCAGCCAACGGACAGGGTGGAACACTGAAGCTTTCTTT.